The rows below give T cell receptor beta chains drawn from one sample of a study of cytomegalovirus exposure and HLA in healthy donors. The assay was immunoSEQ multiplex PCR, and TCRdb's table has in-frame clones only and misses some. The data contain about 270,000 clones, under 80% of them singletons. The sample comprised PBMCs. The receptors here all came from a female donor in good health and CMV-seronegative. The CDR3 runs from the conserved cysteine through the conserved F or W. Each record gives: J gene, V gene, clone size, D gene, CDR3 DNA, CDR3 protein. A D gene is named only where the DNA matches it firmly. Clone sizes are given selectively: once, few, many, or a class where the clone is expanded.

>TRBJ2-7|TRBV27|.|TRBD1
TGTGCCAGCAGCCGGGACAGAACTTACGAGCAGTACTTC
CASSRDRTYEQYF
>TRBJ2-4|TRBV30|once|.
TGTGCCTGGGGGAGTGTGAAAAACATTCAGTACTTC
CAWGSVKNIQYF
>TRBJ1-2|TRBV7-9|.|.
TGTGCCAGCAGCTTGGACATAAGCTACACCTTC
CASSLDISYTF
>TRBJ1-2|TRBV30|once|TRBD1
TGTGCCTGGAGCGATGATGGACAGGGTACTGGCTACACCTTC
CAWSDDGQGTGYTF
>TRBJ2-6|TRBV29-1|.|.
TGCAGCGTGACTGGACATACTGGGGCCAACGTCCTGACTTTC
CSVTGHTGANVLTF
>TRBJ2-6|TRBV7-2|.|TRBD1
TGTGCCAGCAGCCCTCGGACAGGGGAGGCTGGGGCCAACGTCCTGACTTTC
CASSPRTGEAGANVLTF
>TRBJ2-5|TRBV14|.|TRBD2
TGTGCCAGCAGCCAAGAATTCCGGGGGGGAGAGACCCAGTACTTC
CASSQEFRGGETQYF
>TRBJ2-7|TRBV6-1|.|.
TGTGTCTTCAAAGGTGGGGTGGGTCGAGGGGAGCAGTACTTC
CVFKGGVGRGEQYF
>TRBJ2-7|TRBV9|.|TRBD2
TGTGCCAGCAGCCCGTACTTTAGCGGGAGGCCCCTCGAGCAGTACTTC
CASSPYFSGRPLEQYF
>TRBJ2-7|TRBV6-6|.|TRBD2
TGTGCCAGCAGTCTTTCCGGGAGGGTCTACGAGCAGTACTTC
CASSLSGRVYEQYF
>TRBJ2-7|TRBV18|.|.
TGTGCCAGCTCCCTCTTCGAGGCCCGCTCCTACGAGCAGTACTTC
CASSLFEARSYEQYF
>TRBJ1-2|TRBV11-2|.|TRBD1
TGTGCCAGCAGCGTGAGGGACAGGGCTGTGGATGGCTACACCTTC
CASSVRDRAVDGYTF
>TRBJ1-2|TRBV19|.|TRBD1
TGTGCCAGTAGTCCCCCAGGACAGGGGGCGACCTTAGGCTACACCTTC
CASSPPGQGATLGYTF
>TRBJ2-7|TRBV2|.|TRBD1
TGTGCCAGCAGTGAAGGACAGGGGGCTCAAGAGCAGTACTTC
CASSEGQGAQEQYF
>TRBJ2-5|TRBV19|.|.
TGTGCCAGTAGTCCTGCTGAGGGGGGGAGGGGGACCCAGTACTTC
CASSPAEGGRGTQYF
>TRBJ1-5|TRBV6-1|.|TRBD1
TGTGCCAGCAGAGAACACAGGGGGCGCGGTAGCAATCAGCCCCAGCATTTT
CASREHRGRGSNQPQHF
>TRBJ2-2|TRBV7-2|few|TRBD1
TGTGCCAGCAGCCCACAGGGGATAGGCACCGGGGAGCTGTTTTTT
CASSPQGIGTGELFF
>TRBJ2-4|TRBV6-5|.|.
TGTGCCAGCAGTTACTCGGCGGGGTCAAAAAACATTCAGTACTTC
CASSYSAGSKNIQYF
>TRBJ2-7|TRBV21-1|.|.
TGTGCCAGCAGCGTCGGGGTTAGCTCCTACGAGCAGTACTTC
CASSVGVSSYEQYF
>TRBJ2-3|TRBV7-3|once|.
TGTGCCAGCAGCTTGAGTAAAGGAGATGATACGCAGTATTTT
CASSLSKGDDTQYF
>TRBJ2-6|TRBV19|.|TRBD1
TGTGCCAGTAGTATAAAACTCACCGGGACAGGGGGCTTGTCTGGGGCCAACGTCCTGACTTTC
CASSIKLTGTGGLSGANVLTF
>TRBJ2-3|TRBV10-1|.|TRBD1
TGCGCCAGCACCGGGACAGACACAGATACGCAGTATTTT
CASTGTDTDTQYF
>TRBJ2-3|TRBV18|.|.
TGTGCCAGCTCACCACGGAGGGCCCCAGATACGCAGTATTTT
CASSPRRAPDTQYF
>TRBJ2-1|TRBV30|.|.
TGTGCCTGGAGTCTTGCCGGTGAGCGGTTCTTC
CAWSLAGERFF
>TRBJ1-5|TRBV2|.|TRBD1
TGTGCCAGCAAGGGGACAGAGACTGTACAGCCCCAGCATTTT
CASKGTETVQPQHF
>TRBJ1-2|TRBV4-1|.|TRBD1
TGCGCCAGCAGCCACAGATCGGGACAGCAGTATGGCTACACCTTC
CASSHRSGQQYGYTF
>TRBJ2-7|TRBV6-1|.|TRBD1
TGTGCCAGCAGTGCCCCCGGACAGGTGCTCTCCTACGAGCAGTACTTC
CASSAPGQVLSYEQYF
>TRBJ2-5|TRBV11-3|.|TRBD1
TGTGCCAGCAGCTCAAGGACAGGGAGGGAGACCCAGTACTTC
CASSSRTGRETQYF
>TRBJ2-7|TRBV30|.|TRBD2
TGTGCCTGGAGATATGGGGGGGGGACCGAGCAGTACTTC
CAWRYGGGTEQYF
>TRBJ2-7|TRBV27|.|.
TGTGCCAGCAGTTTGGTGCTGAGCGTTTCAGGCTCGGGGGAGCAGTACTTC
CASSLVLSVSGSGEQYF
>TRBJ2-7|TRBV5-1|.|TRBD2
TGCGCCAGCAGCTCGACTAGCGGGAGAGGTGAGCAGTACTTC
CASSSTSGRGEQYF
>TRBJ2-7|TRBV28|.|.
TGTGCCAGCAGTTCCGACTTAGCACGTGAGCAGTACTTC
CASSSDLAREQYF
>TRBJ2-3|TRBV7-9|few|.
TGTGCCACCTCGCCAGGGATAAGCACAGATACGCAGTATTTT
CATSPGISTDTQYF
>TRBJ2-3|TRBV5-1|.|TRBD2
TGCGCCAGCAGCTTAAGTCTAGCGGGAGTGGATACGCAGTATTTT
CASSLSLAGVDTQYF
>TRBJ2-7|TRBV2|.|.
TGTGCCAGCAGGAGCTTCCAGGGGGAGGACCACTACGAGCAGTACTTC
CASRSFQGEDHYEQYF
>TRBJ2-1|TRBV28|.|TRBD2
TGTGCCAGCAGTCGTAGCGGGAGGTTGGAGGGTGAGCAGTTCTTC
CASSRSGRLEGEQFF
>TRBJ2-3|TRBV5-8|.|TRBD2
TGTGCCAGCACCCCTGGAAGTAGCGGGAGCACAGATACGCAGTATTTT
CASTPGSSGSTDTQYF
>TRBJ2-7|TRBV14|.|.
TGTGCCAGCAGCCAAGAGGACGGGGTCGAGCAGTACTTC
CASSQEDGVEQYF
>TRBJ2-5|TRBV5-1|.|TRBD2
TGCGCCAGCAGCTTGGGACTAGCGGGAGAAGGCGGCCAGTACTTC
CASSLGLAGEGGQYF
>TRBJ2-2|TRBV15|few|TRBD1
TGTGCCACCAGCAGAGGGGCAGGGGGCGGGGAGCTGTTTTTT
CATSRGAGGGELFF
>TRBJ1-1|TRBV7-7|.|.
TGTGCCAGCAGCCAGGACAGGAACACTGAAGCTTTCTTT
CASSQDRNTEAFF
>TRBJ2-1|TRBV12-2|.|.
TGTGCAAGTCGCTTAGTCATCATCGCCAGCTCCTACAATGAGCAGTTCTTC
CASRLVIIASSYNEQFF
>TRBJ1-2|TRBV18|.|TRBD1
TGTGCCAGCTCACCTACAGGGGATGAGAGCTACACCTTC
CASSPTGDESYTF
>TRBJ1-4|TRBV6-5|.|TRBD1
TGTGCCAGCAGCCGAGACTCCGGACAGGATGAAAAACTGTTTTTT
CASSRDSGQDEKLFF
>TRBJ1-4|TRBV19|.|TRBD1
TGTGCCAGCAGCAGGGGGCGCGATCGTCTTAATGAAAAACTGTTTTTT
CASSRGRDRLNEKLFF
>TRBJ2-1|TRBV2|.|TRBD2
TGTGCCAGCAGTGAGACTAGCGGAGGGATCAATGAGCAGTTCTTC
CASSETSGGINEQFF
>TRBJ1-5|TRBV5-5|.|.
TGTGCCAGCAGCCCCTTTAATAGCAATCAGCCCCAGCATTTT
CASSPFNSNQPQHF